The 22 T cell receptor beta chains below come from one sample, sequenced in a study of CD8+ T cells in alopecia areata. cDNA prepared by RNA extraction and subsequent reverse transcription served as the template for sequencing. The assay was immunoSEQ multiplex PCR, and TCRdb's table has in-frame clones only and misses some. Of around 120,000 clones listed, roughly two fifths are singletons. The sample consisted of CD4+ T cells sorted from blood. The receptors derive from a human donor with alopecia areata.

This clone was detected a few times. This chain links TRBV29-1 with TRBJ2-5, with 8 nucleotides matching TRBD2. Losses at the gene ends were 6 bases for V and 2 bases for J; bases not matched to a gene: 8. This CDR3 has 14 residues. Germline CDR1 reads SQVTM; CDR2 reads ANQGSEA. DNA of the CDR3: TGCAGCGTCTTAGCGGGGTATTTTCAAGAGACCCAGTACTTC. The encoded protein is CSVLAGYFQETQYF.

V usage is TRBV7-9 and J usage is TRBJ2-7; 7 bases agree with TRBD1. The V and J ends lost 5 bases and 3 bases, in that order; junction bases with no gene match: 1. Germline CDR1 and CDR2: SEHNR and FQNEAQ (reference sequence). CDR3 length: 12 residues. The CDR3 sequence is CASSRQGYEQYF. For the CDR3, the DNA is TGTGCCAGCAGCCGACAGGGCTACGAGCAGTACTTC.

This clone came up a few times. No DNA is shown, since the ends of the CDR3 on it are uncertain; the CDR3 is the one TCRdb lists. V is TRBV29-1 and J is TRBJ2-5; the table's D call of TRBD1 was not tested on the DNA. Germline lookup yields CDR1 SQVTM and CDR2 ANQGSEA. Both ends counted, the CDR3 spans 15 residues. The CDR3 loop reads CSARRAGTGTYEQYF.

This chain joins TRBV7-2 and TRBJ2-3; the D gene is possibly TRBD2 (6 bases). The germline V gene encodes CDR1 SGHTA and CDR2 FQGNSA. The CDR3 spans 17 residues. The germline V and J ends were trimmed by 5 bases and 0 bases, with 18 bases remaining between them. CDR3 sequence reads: CASSPPRRGVSTDTQYF. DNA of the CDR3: TGTGCCAGCAGCCCCCCCCGGCGGGGAGTGAGCACAGATACGCAGTATTTT.

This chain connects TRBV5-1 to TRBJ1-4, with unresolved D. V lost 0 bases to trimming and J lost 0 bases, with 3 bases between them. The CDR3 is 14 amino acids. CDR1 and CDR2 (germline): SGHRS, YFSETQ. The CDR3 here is CASSLGATNEKLFF. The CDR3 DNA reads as TGCGCCAGCAGCTTGGGGGCAACTAATGAAAAACTGTTTTTT.

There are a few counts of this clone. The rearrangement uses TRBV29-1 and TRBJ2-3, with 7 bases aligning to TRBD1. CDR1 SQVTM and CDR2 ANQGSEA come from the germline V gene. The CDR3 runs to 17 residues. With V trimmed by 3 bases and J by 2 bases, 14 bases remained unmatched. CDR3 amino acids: CSVDPQQGSMPTDTQYF. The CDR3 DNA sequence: TGCAGCGTTGACCCCCAACAGGGGTCTATGCCCACAGATACGCAGTATTTT.

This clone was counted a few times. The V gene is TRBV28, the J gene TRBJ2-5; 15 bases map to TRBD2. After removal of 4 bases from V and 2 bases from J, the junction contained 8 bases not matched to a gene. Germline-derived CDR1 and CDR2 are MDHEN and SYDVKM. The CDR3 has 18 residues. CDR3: CASSSIGLAGGGQETQYF. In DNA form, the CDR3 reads TGTGCCAGCAGTTCCATCGGACTAGCGGGAGGGGGGCAAGAGACCCAGTACTTC.

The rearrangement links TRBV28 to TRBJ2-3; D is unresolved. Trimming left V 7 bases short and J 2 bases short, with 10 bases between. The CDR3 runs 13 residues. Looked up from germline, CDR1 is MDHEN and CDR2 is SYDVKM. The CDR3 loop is CASIGSYTDTQYF. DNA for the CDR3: TGTGCCAGCATCGGCAGTTACACAGATACGCAGTATTTT.

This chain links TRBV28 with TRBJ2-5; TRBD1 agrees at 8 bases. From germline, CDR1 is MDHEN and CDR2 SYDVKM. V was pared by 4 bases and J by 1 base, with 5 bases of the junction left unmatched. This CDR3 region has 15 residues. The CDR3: CASSSPTGGQETQYF. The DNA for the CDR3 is TGTGCCAGCAGTTCGCCTACAGGGGGCCAAGAGACCCAGTACTTC.

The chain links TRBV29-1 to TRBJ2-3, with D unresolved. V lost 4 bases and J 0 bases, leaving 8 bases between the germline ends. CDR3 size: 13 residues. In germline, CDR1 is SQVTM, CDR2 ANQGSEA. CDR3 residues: CSVVFPSTDTQYF. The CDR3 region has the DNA TGCAGCGTTGTTTTCCCAAGCACAGATACGCAGTATTTT.

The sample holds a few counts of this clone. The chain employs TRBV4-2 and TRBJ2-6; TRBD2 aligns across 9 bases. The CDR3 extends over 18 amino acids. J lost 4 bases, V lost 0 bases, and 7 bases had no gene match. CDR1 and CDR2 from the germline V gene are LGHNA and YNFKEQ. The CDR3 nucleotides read TGTGCCAGCAGCCAAGAAAGCGGACTAGCGACAGGGGCCAACGTCCTGACTTTC. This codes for CASSQESGLATGANVLTF.

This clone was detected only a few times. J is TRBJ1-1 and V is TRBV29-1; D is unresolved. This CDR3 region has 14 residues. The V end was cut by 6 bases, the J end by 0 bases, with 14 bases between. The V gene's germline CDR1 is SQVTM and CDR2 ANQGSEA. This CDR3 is CSVLDGTLNTEAFF. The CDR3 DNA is TGCAGCGTCCTGGACGGAACCTTGAACACTGAAGCTTTCTTT.

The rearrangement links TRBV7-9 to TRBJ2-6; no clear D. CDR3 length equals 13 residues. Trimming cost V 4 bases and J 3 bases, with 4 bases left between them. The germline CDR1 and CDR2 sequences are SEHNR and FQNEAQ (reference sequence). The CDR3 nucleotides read TGTGCCAGCAGCTCGTATGGGGCCAACGTCCTGACTTTC. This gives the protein CASSSYGANVLTF.

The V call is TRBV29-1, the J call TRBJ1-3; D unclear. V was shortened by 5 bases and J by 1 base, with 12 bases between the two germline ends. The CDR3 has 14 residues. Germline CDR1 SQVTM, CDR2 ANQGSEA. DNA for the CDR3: TGCAGCGTTCACGTAGGTTCGTCTGGAAACACCATATATTTT. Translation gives CSVHVGSSGNTIYF.

CDR3 nucleotides: TGTGCCAGCAGCCATTCGGTGGGGCGGTATGGCTACACCTTC. Translating gives CASSHSVGRYGYTF. This chain uses TRBV7-9 with TRBJ1-2, with D possibly being TRBD1 (5 bases). V was clipped by 5 bases and J by 5 bases, with 15 bases between them. This CDR3 has 14 residues. Germline V CDR1 and CDR2: SEHNR, FQNEAQ (reference sequence).

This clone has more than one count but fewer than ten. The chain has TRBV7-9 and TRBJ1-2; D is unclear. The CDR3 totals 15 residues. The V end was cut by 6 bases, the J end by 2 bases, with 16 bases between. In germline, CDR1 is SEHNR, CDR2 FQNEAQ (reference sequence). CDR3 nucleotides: TGTGCCAGCAGTTCCCCGAGCGACGGAAACTATGGCTACACCTTC. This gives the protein CASSSPSDGNYGYTF.

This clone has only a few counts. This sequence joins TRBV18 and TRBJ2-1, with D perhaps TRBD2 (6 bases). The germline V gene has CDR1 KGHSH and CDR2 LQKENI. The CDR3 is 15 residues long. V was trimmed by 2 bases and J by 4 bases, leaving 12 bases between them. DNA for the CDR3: TGTGCCAGCTCACCAAACGATGCGGGATACAATGAGCAGTTCTTC. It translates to CASSPNDAGYNEQFF.

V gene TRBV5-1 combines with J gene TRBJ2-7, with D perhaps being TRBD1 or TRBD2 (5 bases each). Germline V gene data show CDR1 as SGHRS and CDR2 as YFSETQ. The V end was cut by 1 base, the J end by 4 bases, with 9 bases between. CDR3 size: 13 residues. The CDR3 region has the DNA TGCGCCAGCAGCTTGCAAGGGGAGTACGAGCAGTACTTC. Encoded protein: CASSLQGEYEQYF.

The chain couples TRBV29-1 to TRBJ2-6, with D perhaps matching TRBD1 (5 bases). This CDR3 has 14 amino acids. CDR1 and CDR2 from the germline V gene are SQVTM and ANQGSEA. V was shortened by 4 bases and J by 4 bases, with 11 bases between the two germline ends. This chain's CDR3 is CSVAYRPGANVLTF. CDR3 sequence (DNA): TGCAGCGTTGCATACAGGCCCGGGGCCAACGTCCTGACTTTC.

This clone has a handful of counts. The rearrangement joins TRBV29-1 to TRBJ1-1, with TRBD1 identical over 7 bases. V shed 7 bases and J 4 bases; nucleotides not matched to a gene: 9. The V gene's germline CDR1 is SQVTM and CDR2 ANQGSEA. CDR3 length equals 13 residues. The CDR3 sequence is CSAQTGMATEAFF. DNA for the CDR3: TGCAGCGCACAGACAGGGATGGCCACTGAAGCTTTCTTT.

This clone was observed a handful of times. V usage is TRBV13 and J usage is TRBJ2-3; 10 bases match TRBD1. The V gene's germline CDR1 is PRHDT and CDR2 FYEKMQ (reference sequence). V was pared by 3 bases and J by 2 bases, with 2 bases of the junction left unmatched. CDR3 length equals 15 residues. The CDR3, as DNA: TGTGCCAGCAGCTTGACAGGGGGCTCCACAGATACGCAGTATTTT. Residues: CASSLTGGSTDTQYF.

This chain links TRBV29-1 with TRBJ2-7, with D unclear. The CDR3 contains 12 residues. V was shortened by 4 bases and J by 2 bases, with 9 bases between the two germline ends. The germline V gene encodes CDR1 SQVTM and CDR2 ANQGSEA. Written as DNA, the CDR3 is TGCAGCGTTGCCAGGTCACCCTACGAGCAGTACTTC. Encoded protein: CSVARSPYEQYF.